The present TCR beta chain was sequenced within a study of graft-versus-host responses after intestinal transplantation. Turning to the study itself: Among the recipients, transplants were multivisceral, liver-intestinal, or isolated intestinal. Uniformly, recipients were administered anti-thymocyte globulin induction with subsequent tacrolimus and steroids for around 3 years. Study-level findings and limits: Graft-donor T cell macrochimerism coincided with high graft-versus-host to host-versus-graft clonal ratios in allografts. Recipient bone marrow held GvH clones, some seen earlier in ileum or blood.

Points on this clone: What it binds is not known.

Generated by immunoSEQ multiplex PCR, the TCRdb table keeps only in-frame clones and is missing some. The table lists tens of thousands of clones, about 95% of them singletons. V gave up 7 bases and J gave up 1 base, with 8 bases separating them. The V gene's germline CDR1 is MNHNS and CDR2 SASEGT. This CDR3 is 12 amino acids long. This TCR was recovered from a human donor who was the organ donor for an intestinal transplant. Here the sequenced sample was unstimulated CD4+ T cells sorted from spleen or lymph node cells, taken before transplant. This sequence joins TRBV6-1 and TRBJ2-7; D not certain. The CDR3 nucleotides read TGTGCCAGCAACCCCGCGTCCTACGAGCAGTACTTC. This sequence encodes CASNPASYEQYF.